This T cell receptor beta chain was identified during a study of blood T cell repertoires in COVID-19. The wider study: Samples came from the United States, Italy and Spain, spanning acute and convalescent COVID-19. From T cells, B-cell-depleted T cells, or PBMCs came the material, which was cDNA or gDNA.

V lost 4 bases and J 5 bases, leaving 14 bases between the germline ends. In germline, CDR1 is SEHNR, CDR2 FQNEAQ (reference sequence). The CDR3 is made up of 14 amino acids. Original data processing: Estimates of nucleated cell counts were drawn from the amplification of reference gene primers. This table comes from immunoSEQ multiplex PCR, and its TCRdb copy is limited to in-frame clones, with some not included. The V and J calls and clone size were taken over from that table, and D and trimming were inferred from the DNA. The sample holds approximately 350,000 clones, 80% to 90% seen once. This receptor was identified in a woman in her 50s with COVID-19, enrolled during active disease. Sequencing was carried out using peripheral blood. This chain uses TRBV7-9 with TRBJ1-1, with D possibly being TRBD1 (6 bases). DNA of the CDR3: TGTGCCAGCAGCTCCCAAGGGGGGGGGACTGAAGCTTTCTTT. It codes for CASSSQGGGTEAFF.